This T cell receptor (beta chain) stems from a study of blood T cell repertoires in COVID-19. TCRdb's table, derived via immunoSEQ multiplex PCR, lists solely in-frame clones and lacks some. Here the sample spans about 380,000 clones, 85% being singletons. Trimming took 3 bases from V and 7 from J, leaving 13 bases between them. This CDR3 has 14 amino acids. The germline gives CDR1 SGDLS, CDR2 YYNGEE. V and J are TRBV9 and TRBJ1-4, with a possible D match to TRBD1 (5 bases). The sequencing input was peripheral blood. The sequence derives from a woman between 18 and 30 years old with acute or convalescent COVID-19. The CDR3 region is CASSGMGGGEKLFF. The CDR3 DNA is TGTGCCAGCAGCGGAATGGGGGGTGGTGAAAAACTGTTTTTT.